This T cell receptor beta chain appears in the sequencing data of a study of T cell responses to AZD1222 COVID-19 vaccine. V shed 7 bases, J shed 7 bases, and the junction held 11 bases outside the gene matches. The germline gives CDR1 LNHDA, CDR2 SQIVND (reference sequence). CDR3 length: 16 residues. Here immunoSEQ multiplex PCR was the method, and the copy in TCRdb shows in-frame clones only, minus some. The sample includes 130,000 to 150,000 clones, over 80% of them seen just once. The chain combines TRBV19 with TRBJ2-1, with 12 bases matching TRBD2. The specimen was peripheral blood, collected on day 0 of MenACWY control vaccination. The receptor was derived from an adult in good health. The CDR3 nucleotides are TGTGCCAGTACCGCCGGGAGACTAGCGGGAGTAAATGAGCAGTTCTTC. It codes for CASTAGRLAGVNEQFF. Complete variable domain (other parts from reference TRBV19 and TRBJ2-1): DGGITQSPKYLFRKEGQNVTLSCEQNLNHDAMYWYRQDPGQGLRLIYYSQIVNDFQKGDIAEGYSVSREKKESFPLTVTSAQKNPTAFYLCASTAGRLAGVNEQFFGPGTRLTVL.